The present T cell receptor (beta chain) was sequenced within a study of response to subunit inactivated influenza vaccine. Notes on the study in general: New T cells are recruited in small numbers by each seasonal influenza vaccination, according to the authors' suggestion.

TCRdb processed the RT-PCR reads anew with MiXCR; each CDR3 protein has one entry. The table includes approximately 730,000 distinct CDR3 sequences, roughly 13% detected once. This clonotype showed up just a few times. As yet, its antigen is unknown. This material consisted of PBMCs from blood, taken 14 to 15 days before vaccination. This TCR was sampled from a man aged 50 or older who received an inactivated influenza vaccine.

The CDR3 DNA reads as TGTGCCAGCACCATAAGAGGGGGTCCAGAGACCCAGTACTTC. Protein: CASTIRGGPETQYF. The rearrangement joins TRBV3-1 to TRBJ2-5; possible D gene TRBD1, 6 bases. Trimming left V 7 bases short and J 4 bases short, with 16 bases between. The germline V gene has CDR1 LGHDT and CDR2 YNNKEL (reference sequence). The CDR3 contains 14 residues.